These T cell receptor beta chains were read from a single sample in a study of blood T cell repertoires in COVID-19. Here immunoSEQ multiplex PCR was the method, and the copy in TCRdb shows in-frame clones only, minus some. The sample carries 400,000 to 550,000 clones, roughly 90% recorded once. The sample taken for sequencing was peripheral blood. The receptor source for this set is a woman aged 25 to 45 with acute or convalescent COVID-19. The CDR3 runs from the conserved cysteine through the conserved F or W. The D gene is left open where the match is weak. A clone size is listed for some rows: how often the clone was seen (once, few, many), or a class if it is expanded.

J gene: TRBJ2-7
clone size: -
V gene: TRBV7-9
D gene: -
CDR3 protein: CASSLANEQYF
CDR3 DNA: TGTGCCAGCAGCTTAGCTAACGAGCAGTACTTC

J gene: TRBJ2-3
clone size: once
V gene: TRBV11-2
D gene: TRBD1
CDR3 protein: CASSLWPTGNTDTQYF
CDR3 DNA: TGTGCCAGCAGCTTATGGCCGACAGGGAACACAGATACGCAGTATTTT

J gene: TRBJ1-2
clone size: -
V gene: TRBV7-2
D gene: -
CDR3 protein: CASSPYQGVYGYTF
CDR3 DNA: TGTGCCAGCAGCCCATACCAAGGGGTTTATGGCTACACCTTC

J gene: TRBJ2-1
clone size: -
V gene: TRBV3-1/TRBV3-2
D gene: TRBD1
CDR3 protein: CASADRVFIDEQFF
CDR3 DNA: TGTGCCAGCGCAGACAGGGTGTTTATCGATGAGCAGTTCTTC

J gene: TRBJ1-2
clone size: -
V gene: TRBV5-4
D gene: -
CDR3 protein: CASSSSGVGGYTF
CDR3 DNA: TGTGCCAGCAGCTCCTCCGGGGTGGGAGGCTACACCTTC

J gene: TRBJ1-2
clone size: -
V gene: TRBV7-9
D gene: -
CDR3 protein: CASSLQYGYTF
CDR3 DNA: TGTGCCAGCAGCTTACAGTATGGCTACACCTTC

J gene: TRBJ2-2
clone size: -
V gene: TRBV6-8
D gene: TRBD2
CDR3 protein: CASEVLGLDTGELFF
CDR3 DNA: TGTGCCAGCGAGGTACTGGGACTAGACACCGGGGAGCTGTTTTTT

J gene: TRBJ1-2
clone size: once
V gene: TRBV18
D gene: -
CDR3 protein: CASSPDGGNYGYTF
CDR3 DNA: TGTGCCAGCTCACCAGACGGGGGTAACTATGGCTACACCTTC

J gene: TRBJ2-3
clone size: once
V gene: TRBV25-1
D gene: TRBD1
CDR3 protein: CASSEYGQADTQYF
CDR3 DNA: TGTGCCAGCAGTGAATACGGACAGGCAGATACGCAGTATTTT

J gene: TRBJ2-7
clone size: -
V gene: TRBV4-1
D gene: -
CDR3 protein: CASSQSVGGFSYEQYF
CDR3 DNA: TGCGCCAGCAGCCAATCGGTCGGGGGTTTCTCCTACGAGCAGTACTTC

J gene: TRBJ1-5
clone size: -
V gene: TRBV19
D gene: -
CDR3 protein: CASSPGWYNQPQHF
CDR3 DNA: TGTGCCAGTAGCCCAGGGTGGTACAATCAGCCCCAGCATTTT

J gene: TRBJ2-5
clone size: once
V gene: TRBV6-6
D gene: -
CDR3 protein: CASRASGTLETQYF
CDR3 DNA: TGTGCCAGCAGAGCCTCAGGAACCTTGGAGACCCAGTACTTC

J gene: TRBJ1-1
clone size: few
V gene: TRBV12-3/TRBV12-4
D gene: -
CDR3 protein: CASSQNTEAFF
CDR3 DNA: TGTGCCAGCAGTCAGAACACTGAAGCTTTCTTT

J gene: TRBJ1-1
clone size: -
V gene: TRBV5-1
D gene: -
CDR3 protein: CASSLESNRDEAFF
CDR3 DNA: TGCGCCAGCAGCTTGGAATCAAACCGGGATGAAGCTTTCTTT

J gene: TRBJ1-2
clone size: -
V gene: TRBV5-1
D gene: -
CDR3 protein: CASSSVDSYGYTF
CDR3 DNA: TGCGCCAGCAGCTCTGTTGACTCCTATGGCTACACCTTC

J gene: TRBJ1-1
clone size: -
V gene: TRBV5-5
D gene: -
CDR3 protein: CASSPRDKGIMNTEAFF
CDR3 DNA: TGTGCCAGCAGCCCTAGGGACAAGGGGATAATGAACACTGAAGCTTTCTTT

J gene: TRBJ2-5
clone size: -
V gene: TRBV7-3
D gene: -
CDR3 protein: CASSRNRGATETQYF
CDR3 DNA: TGTGCCAGCAGTCGAAATCGGGGGGCCACCGAGACCCAGTACTTC

J gene: TRBJ2-2
clone size: -
V gene: TRBV24-1
D gene: TRBD1
CDR3 protein: CATSKGQGTPGELFF
CDR3 DNA: TGTGCCACCAGTAAAGGACAGGGTACCCCCGGGGAGCTGTTTTTT

J gene: TRBJ2-3
clone size: -
V gene: TRBV6-5
D gene: TRBD1
CDR3 protein: CASRRQGARVDTQYF
CDR3 DNA: TGTGCCAGCAGAAGACAGGGGGCGCGGGTAGATACGCAGTATTTT

J gene: TRBJ1-1
clone size: -
V gene: TRBV5-5
D gene: -
CDR3 protein: CASSLAGSNTEAFF
CDR3 DNA: TGTGCCAGCAGCTTGGCCGGTTCGAACACTGAAGCTTTCTTT

J gene: TRBJ2-3
clone size: few
V gene: TRBV5-1
D gene: -
CDR3 protein: CASSLVSRGAIDTQYF
CDR3 DNA: TGCGCCAGCAGCTTGGTTTCCCGGGGGGCGATAGATACGCAGTATTTT

J gene: TRBJ1-1
clone size: -
V gene: TRBV7-9
D gene: -
CDR3 protein: CASSKGMTEAFF
CDR3 DNA: TGTGCCAGCAGCAAGGGGATGACTGAAGCTTTCTTT

J gene: TRBJ1-2
clone size: -
V gene: TRBV30
D gene: -
CDR3 protein: CAFVGGPYGYTF
CDR3 DNA: TGTGCCTTCGTAGGGGGACCCTATGGCTACACCTTC

J gene: TRBJ1-2
clone size: -
V gene: TRBV2
D gene: -
CDR3 protein: CASRFETGRANYGYTF
CDR3 DNA: TGTGCCAGCAGATTCGAGACAGGTCGGGCTAACTATGGCTACACCTTC

J gene: TRBJ1-5
clone size: -
V gene: TRBV10-3
D gene: -
CDR3 protein: CAISEPTQPGQPQHF
CDR3 DNA: TGTGCCATCAGTGAGCCAACCCAGCCGGGTCAGCCCCAGCATTTT

J gene: TRBJ2-7
clone size: -
V gene: TRBV2
D gene: TRBD1
CDR3 protein: CASSEVVRTGTYEQYF
CDR3 DNA: TGTGCCAGCAGTGAAGTGGTGCGGACAGGGACCTACGAGCAGTACTTC

J gene: TRBJ2-3
clone size: once
V gene: TRBV7-2
D gene: TRBD2
CDR3 protein: CATGEGSTDTQYF
CDR3 DNA: TGTGCCACTGGGGAGGGGAGCACAGATACGCAGTATTTT

J gene: TRBJ2-4
clone size: -
V gene: TRBV9
D gene: -
CDR3 protein: CASSVGDSENIQYF
CDR3 DNA: TGTGCCAGCAGCGTAGGAGACAGCGAAAACATTCAGTACTTC

J gene: TRBJ2-1
clone size: -
V gene: TRBV7-7
D gene: TRBD2
CDR3 protein: CASSLQAGSPNEQFF
CDR3 DNA: TGTGCCAGCAGCTTACAAGCGGGAAGCCCCAATGAGCAGTTCTTC

J gene: TRBJ1-2
clone size: once
V gene: TRBV19
D gene: TRBD1
CDR3 protein: CASSRGQGEDSGYTF
CDR3 DNA: TGTGCCAGTAGTCGGGGACAGGGAGAAGATAGTGGCTACACCTTC

J gene: TRBJ1-2
clone size: -
V gene: TRBV7-3
D gene: TRBD1
CDR3 protein: CASSLTGQGPPYGYTF
CDR3 DNA: TGTGCCAGCAGCTTAACTGGACAGGGGCCCCCCTATGGCTACACCTTC

J gene: TRBJ2-2
clone size: -
V gene: TRBV27
D gene: -
CDR3 protein: CASSLIWGASGTGELFF
CDR3 DNA: TGTGCCAGCAGTTTAATATGGGGGGCTAGCGGCACCGGGGAGCTGTTTTTT

J gene: TRBJ1-1
clone size: -
V gene: TRBV11-2
D gene: TRBD1
CDR3 protein: CASSSLRGRQGYEAFF
CDR3 DNA: TGTGCCAGCAGCTCTCTCAGGGGGCGCCAGGGTTATGAAGCTTTCTTT

J gene: TRBJ2-7
clone size: once
V gene: TRBV5-1
D gene: TRBD1
CDR3 protein: CASSLTGAYEQYF
CDR3 DNA: TGCGCCAGCAGTTTGACAGGGGCCTACGAGCAGTACTTC

J gene: TRBJ1-1
clone size: -
V gene: TRBV29-1
D gene: -
CDR3 protein: CSVEHRPNTEAFF
CDR3 DNA: TGCAGCGTTGAACACAGGCCGAACACTGAAGCTTTCTTT

J gene: TRBJ2-1
clone size: -
V gene: TRBV15
D gene: -
CDR3 protein: CATSLFRGAYEQFF
CDR3 DNA: TGTGCCACCAGTCTCTTCAGGGGAGCGTATGAGCAGTTCTTC

J gene: TRBJ2-1
clone size: few
V gene: TRBV7-9
D gene: TRBD2
CDR3 protein: CASSLARGGSDEQFF
CDR3 DNA: TGTGCCAGCAGCTTAGCGCGGGGGGGCTCCGATGAGCAGTTCTTC

J gene: TRBJ2-1
clone size: -
V gene: TRBV7-3
D gene: -
CDR3 protein: CASSPNEYNEQFF
CDR3 DNA: TGTGCCAGCAGCCCGAACGAGTACAATGAGCAGTTCTTC

J gene: TRBJ1-1
clone size: few
V gene: TRBV2
D gene: -
CDR3 protein: CASSELRGGGEAFF
CDR3 DNA: TGTGCCAGCAGTGAACTGCGGGGAGGAGGTGAAGCTTTCTTT

J gene: TRBJ2-5
clone size: -
V gene: TRBV28
D gene: -
CDR3 protein: CASSFSTWYQETQYF
CDR3 DNA: TGTGCCAGCAGTTTTAGCACCTGGTACCAAGAGACCCAGTACTTC

J gene: TRBJ2-3
clone size: -
V gene: TRBV3-1/TRBV3-2
D gene: TRBD2
CDR3 protein: CASSLRGLADTQYF
CDR3 DNA: TGTGCCAGCAGCTTAAGGGGACTAGCCGATACGCAGTATTTT

J gene: TRBJ1-3
clone size: medium-sized
V gene: TRBV18
D gene: -
CDR3 protein: CASSPPGGSGNTIYF
CDR3 DNA: TGTGCCAGCTCACCACCGGGAGGCTCTGGAAACACCATATATTTT

J gene: TRBJ2-2
clone size: -
V gene: TRBV6-1
D gene: -
CDR3 protein: CASSERQGVGARGELFF
CDR3 DNA: TGTGCCAGCAGTGAGAGGCAGGGTGTAGGCGCAAGGGGGGAGCTGTTTTTT

J gene: TRBJ2-5
clone size: -
V gene: TRBV7-2
D gene: -
CDR3 protein: CASSPLGHPKAQYF
CDR3 DNA: TGTGCCAGCAGCCCCCTTGGACACCCCAAGGCCCAGTACTTC

J gene: TRBJ2-7
clone size: -
V gene: TRBV6-6
D gene: -
CDR3 protein: CASQGRSYEQYF
CDR3 DNA: TGTGCCAGCCAGGGAAGATCCTACGAGCAGTACTTC

J gene: TRBJ2-5
clone size: -
V gene: TRBV2
D gene: TRBD1
CDR3 protein: CASRDRDRGPQETQYF
CDR3 DNA: TGTGCCAGCAGGGACCGGGACAGGGGGCCCCAAGAGACCCAGTACTTC

J gene: TRBJ2-3
clone size: -
V gene: TRBV9
D gene: -
CDR3 protein: CASSGRETTDTQYF
CDR3 DNA: TGTGCCAGCAGCGGCCGGGAGACCACAGATACGCAGTATTTT

J gene: TRBJ2-1
clone size: -
V gene: TRBV7-3
D gene: TRBD2
CDR3 protein: CASSLAAGEYNEQFF
CDR3 DNA: TGTGCCAGCAGCCTCGCAGCGGGGGAGTACAATGAGCAGTTCTTC

J gene: TRBJ2-2
clone size: -
V gene: TRBV5-1
D gene: TRBD1
CDR3 protein: CASSLVPRQGPAGELFF
CDR3 DNA: TGCGCCAGCAGCTTGGTTCCTCGACAGGGCCCCGCCGGGGAGCTGTTTTTT

J gene: TRBJ1-2
clone size: -
V gene: TRBV2
D gene: TRBD1
CDR3 protein: CASSLGQATYGYTF
CDR3 DNA: TGTGCCAGCAGCCTGGGACAGGCGACGTATGGCTACACCTTC

J gene: TRBJ1-1
clone size: -
V gene: TRBV28
D gene: -
CDR3 protein: CASSARGEAFF
CDR3 DNA: TGTGCCAGCTCCGCCAGGGGCGAAGCTTTCTTT

J gene: TRBJ2-6
clone size: -
V gene: TRBV6-6
D gene: TRBD1
CDR3 protein: CASGRGMSGANVLTF
CDR3 DNA: TGTGCCAGCGGCAGGGGGATGTCTGGGGCCAACGTCCTGACTTTC

J gene: TRBJ2-5
clone size: once
V gene: TRBV29-1
D gene: -
CDR3 protein: CSVLQETQYF
CDR3 DNA: TGCAGCGTTTTACAAGAGACCCAGTACTTC

J gene: TRBJ2-1
clone size: few
V gene: TRBV6-5
D gene: TRBD1
CDR3 protein: CASLRDSGDNEQFF
CDR3 DNA: TGTGCCAGCCTCCGGGACAGTGGGGACAATGAGCAGTTCTTC

J gene: TRBJ2-7
clone size: few
V gene: TRBV28
D gene: -
CDR3 protein: CASNWGRGYEQYF
CDR3 DNA: TGTGCCAGCAACTGGGGGCGCGGTTACGAGCAGTACTTC

J gene: TRBJ2-2
clone size: few
V gene: TRBV7-3
D gene: TRBD2
CDR3 protein: CASSLQAGSHGELFF
CDR3 DNA: TGTGCCAGCAGCTTACAAGCGGGGTCCCACGGGGAGCTGTTTTTT

J gene: TRBJ2-3
clone size: -
V gene: TRBV13
D gene: TRBD1
CDR3 protein: CASSTGTVGDTQYF
CDR3 DNA: TGTGCCAGCAGCACCGGGACAGTCGGAGATACGCAGTATTTT

J gene: TRBJ2-3
clone size: once
V gene: TRBV9
D gene: TRBD2
CDR3 protein: CASSVGGGGATDTQYF
CDR3 DNA: TGTGCCAGCAGCGTAGGGGGCGGGGGGGCCACAGATACGCAGTATTTT

J gene: TRBJ2-5
clone size: -
V gene: TRBV7-9
D gene: TRBD2
CDR3 protein: CASSTKRGVGETQYF
CDR3 DNA: TGTGCCAGCAGCACGAAGCGGGGTGTCGGAGAGACCCAGTACTTC

J gene: TRBJ1-2
clone size: -
V gene: TRBV12-3/TRBV12-4
D gene: -
CDR3 protein: CASSVRVNYGYTF
CDR3 DNA: TGTGCCAGCAGTGTCAGGGTTAACTATGGCTACACCTTC